This is a list of T cell receptor beta chains from one sample in a study of shared clonotypes between healthy human individuals. Here immunoSEQ multiplex PCR was the method, and the copy in TCRdb shows in-frame clones only, minus some. Altogether millions of clones are present, approximately 94% being singletons, with the ten largest covering roughly 0.14%. The specimen sequenced was naive CD4+ T cells sorted from blood. The receptor set was obtained from a man younger than 30 in good health. Each CDR3 is given with its conserved first and last residue. The D gene is left open where the match is weak.

D	V	J	CDR3
TRBD1	TRBV27	-	CASSAQGAPYEQYF
TRBD2	TRBV5-1	TRBJ2-5	CASSLLAGLKETQYF
TRBD1	TRBV30	TRBJ2-7	CAWRPQGYEQYF
-	TRBV6-5	TRBJ2-2	CASSYSTGISTGELFF
-	TRBV27	TRBJ2-2	CASRTSTNTGELFF
-	TRBV6-1	TRBJ2-7	CASSELATYEQYF
-	TRBV10-3	TRBJ2-7	CAIRGGVNEQYF
-	TRBV5-3	TRBJ1-4	CARSVHDGNEKLFF
-	TRBV7-9	TRBJ2-7	CASSLGTLTYEQYF
-	TRBV6-5	TRBJ2-7	CASSRQESYEQYF
TRBD1	TRBV28	TRBJ1-5	CASSDRGYTNSNQPQHF
-	TRBV6-5	TRBJ1-4	CASSRGVWEKLFF
-	TRBV11-3	TRBJ2-2	CASSLARLALGELFF
-	TRBV19	TRBJ2-5	CASSMGAGMKTQYF
-	TRBV5-6	TRBJ2-5	CASSSRTGRGETQYF
-	TRBV10-3	TRBJ2-7	CATRRTTGNSYEQYF
-	TRBV7-2	TRBJ2-1	CASSLSSSRNEQFF
TRBD2	TRBV28	TRBJ2-1	CASSFRWAPSGGRNEQFF
-	TRBV30	TRBJ1-5	CAWSSKTGFSQPQHF
-	TRBV2	TRBJ2-3	CASSLRKGGSTDTQYF
TRBD1	TRBV5-1	TRBJ2-3	CASRAGQVTDTQYF
-	TRBV6-1	TRBJ1-1	CASSRGQRNTEAFF
-	TRBV12-5	TRBJ1-2	CASGAEGNYGYTF
TRBD1	TRBV2	TRBJ2-7	CASSPGTGYSEQYF
-	TRBV9	TRBJ2-2	CASSVPRGSNTGELFF
-	TRBV2	TRBJ2-7	CASSELRGTSYEQYF
-	TRBV11-2	TRBJ2-7	CASSSRAKTGSAYEQYF
TRBD1	TRBV27	TRBJ1-5	CASRGQNNQPQHF
-	TRBV30	TRBJ1-5	CAWSGGGSNQPQHF
-	TRBV5-1	TRBJ2-1	CASSAGSYNEQFF
-	TRBV15	TRBJ2-3	CATRSPASTDTQYF
-	TRBV10-1	TRBJ2-1	CASSVGGEPYNEQFF